These 8 T cell receptor delta chains originate from one sample sequenced in a study of gamma-delta T cells after stem cell transplantation. TCRdb re-identified clones in the RT-PCR reads via CATT. This table has roughly 1,300 delta-chain clones, 2.2% appearing once. Material: gamma-delta T cells. Receptor source: a human donor. It is not recorded whose cells these are; they may come from a transplant donor.

This clone was counted between two and nine times. The protein that TCRdb holds for this DNA derives from a much larger clone and differs from the translated DNA at residue 10, which likely indicates a read error; the protein shown here is translated from the DNA. V usage is TRDV2 and J usage is TRDJ1; 12 positions match TRDD3. This CDR3 is 14 amino acids long. The V segment lost 3 bases and the J segment 11 bases; nucleotides outside the gene matches: 9. Germline-derived CDR1 and CDR2 are GEAIGNYY and EKD. In DNA form, the CDR3 reads TGTGCCTGTGACTCGTACTGGGGGATACAAGCCCTCATCTTT. It yields the protein CACDSYWGIQALIF.

This clone was seen only a few times. A read error likely explains this, since a far larger clone differs by one base. This sample also contains other DNA sequences that code for the same CDR3. The chain carries TRAV29/DV5 and TRDJ1; 8 nucleotides line up with TRDD3. CDR3 length equals 18 residues. CDR1 NSMFDY and CDR2 ISSIKDK come from the germline V gene. The CDR3 nucleotides read TGTGCGGCAAGCGTTGGGCTGGGGGACCCAGCCTACACCGATAAACTCATCTTT. Its protein product is CAASVGLGDPAYTDKLIF.

Comment on this clone: It is likely a read error: a sequence one base away is far more abundant. V is TRDV2 and J is TRDJ2; 7 nucleotides agree with TRDD3. Looked up from germline, CDR1 is GEAIGNYY and CDR2 is EKD. The CDR3 totals 19 residues. In DNA, the CDR3 is TGTGCCTGTGACACCGTACTGGGGAGCAAGAGGTTTATGACAACACAACTCTTCTTT. The encoded protein is CACDTVLGSKRFMTTQLFF.

Points on this clone: A far larger clone is one base from this, pointing to a likely read error. Other DNA sequences in this sample translate to the same CDR3. This chain links TRDV1 with TRDJ1; 12 positions match TRDD3. The CDR3 totals 21 residues. The germline V gene encodes CDR1 TSWWSYY and CDR2 QGS. The CDR3: CALGAEGYWGIPTFYTDKLIF. CDR3 in DNA: TGTGCCCTTGGGGCCGAGGGGTACTGGGGGATACCGACCTTTTACACCGATAAACTCATCTTT.

This clone is deemed large. The chain has TRDV2 and TRDJ1; TRDD3 agrees at 7 bases. J was trimmed by 0 bases and V by 0 bases; bases with no gene match: 21. CDR1 is GEAIGNYY, CDR2 EKD, per germline. The CDR3 extends over 21 amino acids. The CDR3 nucleotides are TGTGCCTGTGACACCCTCCGAAGGGGGGATCCGGGACCGTATTACACCGATAAACTCATCTTT. As protein: CACDTLRRGDPGPYYTDKLIF.

This clone showed up just a few times. TCRdb shows a much larger clone's protein in place of this DNA's translation, and the two differ at residue 21, likely through a read error; the protein shown is translated from the DNA. The rearrangement links TRDV1 to TRDJ3, with TRDD3 matching over 8 bases. The CDR3 spans 24 residues. Germline-derived CDR1 and CDR2 are TSWWSYY and QGS. In DNA form, the CDR3 reads TGTGCTCTTGGGGCCAGGGGGTCTCCTCATGGGATACGCCCGGGCTCCTGGGACACCCGAGAGATGTTTTTC. It yields the protein CALGARGSPHGIRPGSWDTREMFF.

Judged by abundance, this clone is medium-sized (0.01 to 0.1%). J is TRDJ2 and V is TRDV1, with 10 nucleotides matching TRDD3. CDR3 length: 23 residues. Germline V gene data show CDR1 as TSWWSYY and CDR2 as QGS. The V segment lost 1 base and the J segment 5 bases; nucleotides outside the gene matches: 25. The CDR3 sequence is CALGEQGALFRLWGISKTAQLFF. The CDR3 region has the DNA TGTGCTCTTGGGGAACAAGGCGCCCTATTCAGACTCTGGGGGATAAGTAAAACAGCACAACTCTTCTTT.

The table lists this clone with a few counts. A far larger clone is one base from this, pointing to a likely read error. The rearrangement links TRAV29/DV5 to TRDJ1; D is unclear. Germline CDR1 reads NSMFDY; CDR2 reads ISSIKDK. The CDR3 totals 19 residues. The CDR3 coding sequence is TGTGCAGCAAGCGCGATGTTTTACGCGCCGGGGTGGTACACCGATAAACACATCTTT. Protein sequence: CAASAMFYAPGWYTDKHIF. The full variable domain, with the rest looked up from reference TRAV29/DV5 and TRDJ1, is DQQVKQNSPSLSVQEGRISILNCDYTNSMFDYFLWYKKYPAEGPTFLISISSIKDKNEDGRFTVFLNKSAKHLSLHIVPSQPGDSAVYFCAASAMFYAPGWYTDKHIFGKGTRVTVEP.